The following is a T cell receptor beta chain sequence with its context. Antigen specificity is unknown. The data were taken from a study of CD8+ T cells in alopecia areata. Study findings and constraints: Sequences from scalp samples also cover resident alphabeta T cells of normal skin.

Indicated treatment: oral pan-JAK inhibitor, 5-10 mg twice daily. Between the trimmed V and J ends, which lost 5 bases and 4 bases, there was a span of 18 bases. The CDR3 totals 15 residues. Germline-derived CDR1 and CDR2 are MNHEY and SMNVEV (reference sequence). RNA was extracted and reverse transcribed into cDNA as the sequencing template. Here immunoSEQ multiplex PCR was the method, and the copy in TCRdb shows in-frame clones only, minus some. The sample carries more than 95,000 clones, 70% to 90% recorded once. Here the sequenced sample was CD8+ T cells sorted from blood, taken at week 34, from a patient treated with tofacitinib. This chain uses TRBV27 with TRBJ2-7; TRBD1 is a possible D gene (5 bases). This TCR came from a human donor with alopecia areata. CDR3 residues: CASSPEWGSGYEQYF. In DNA, the CDR3 is TGTGCCAGCAGTCCAGAATGGGGCTCGGGTTACGAGCAGTACTTC.